Below are 15 T cell receptor beta chains sequenced from a single sample in a study of T cells in Graves' hyperthyroidism and ophthalmopathy. RNA transcripts yielded amplified TCR beta CDR3 regions. During a first-round RT-PCR of the TCR CDR3, the HTBI primer set was used. TCRdb ran MiXCR on the multiplex PCR reads and lists one entry per CDR3 protein. The sample has over 550,000 distinct CDR3 sequences; over 15% are singletons. Source material: blood. These receptors were taken from a woman aged 18 to 35 with Graves' hyperthyroidism.

This clonotype occurred many times. The V call is TRBV2, the J call TRBJ2-3; 10 bases map to TRBD2. This CDR3 contains 15 residues. Germline CDR1 SNHLY, CDR2 FYNNEI. The trim removed 6 bases at V and 4 bases at J, leaving 7 bases unmatched. The CDR3 DNA reads as TGTGCCAGCAGGGAATTAGCGGGAGGAGCAGATACGCAGTATTTT. It translates to CASRELAGGADTQYF.

This clonotype was seen many times. The chain joins TRBV13 to TRBJ2-7; D ambiguous. The V gene lost 2 bases and the J gene lost 2 bases, with 7 bases spanning the gap. CDR3 length equals 13 residues. CDR1 PRHDT and CDR2 FYEKMQ come from the germline V gene (reference sequence). The CDR3 spells CASSLLRAYEQYF. The CDR3 bases are TGTGCCAGCAGCTTACTTAGGGCCTACGAGCAGTACTTC. Full variable domain (missing parts from reference TRBV13 and TRBJ2-7): AAGVIQSPRHLIKEKRETATLKCYPIPRHDTVYWYQQGPGQDPQFLISFYEKMQSDKGSIPDRFSAQQFSDYHSELNMSSLELGDSALYFCASSLLRAYEQYFGPGTRLTVT.

This clonotype appeared many times. The rearrangement links TRBV9 to TRBJ2-3, with 15 nucleotides matching TRBD2. CDR3 length: 18 amino acids. V lost 0 bases to trimming and J lost 6 bases; unmatched junction nucleotides: 8. Looked up from germline, CDR1 is SGDLS and CDR2 is YYNGEE. The CDR3 bases are TGTGCCAGCAGCGTAGCCCACCCGGGACTAGCGGGAGGTGATACGCAGTATTTT. Translated, it gives CASSVAHPGLAGGDTQYF.

This clonotype was observed a few times. This sequence joins TRBV10-1 and TRBJ2-7; tentative D call: TRBD1 (5 bases). With 2 bases removed from V and 5 bases from J, the gap between germline ends came to 10 bases. CDR1 WNHNN and CDR2 SYGVQD come from the germline V gene (reference sequence). The CDR3 sequence is 13 residues long. In nucleotides, the CDR3 is TGCGCCAGCAGTGAGATTGGGGCTGACGAGCAGTACTTC. Its protein is CASSEIGADEQYF.

This clonotype was detected a few times. J is TRBJ2-1 and V is TRBV5-4; no definite D call. The germline V gene has CDR1 SGHNT and CDR2 YYREEE (reference sequence). This CDR3 is built from 17 residues. Trimming shortened V by 1 base and J by 7 bases, and 21 bases separated the two germline ends. This CDR3 is CASSLHPWLGFSNEQFF. The CDR3 DNA sequence: TGTGCCAGCAGCTTGCACCCCTGGCTAGGATTCAGTAATGAGCAGTTCTTC.

This clonotype was counted many times. The chain joins TRBV6-1 to TRBJ2-1; possible D gene TRBD1, 6 bases. The CDR3 runs to 14 residues. Germline CDR1 reads MNHNS; CDR2 reads SASEGT. Trimming removed 7 bases at V and 3 bases at J, with 13 bases between. The CDR3 loop reads CASTGTGHYNEQFF. Here the CDR3 DNA reads TGTGCCAGCACTGGTACGGGACACTACAATGAGCAGTTCTTC.

This clonotype has at least ten counts. The rearrangement links TRBV2 to TRBJ1-2; 9 nucleotides line up with TRBD1. The CDR3 runs 13 residues. J lost 5 bases, V lost 6 bases, and 4 bases had no gene match. CDR1 and CDR2 (germline): SNHLY, FYNNEI. The chain's CDR3 is CASRRQGEYGYTF. For the CDR3, the DNA is TGTGCCAGCAGAAGACAGGGGGAGTATGGCTACACCTTC.

Of note for this clonotype: Compared with germline, one end of the junction differs, possibly owing to a read error. The chain carries TRBV12-3 or TRBV12-4 and TRBJ2-2; 10 bases are shared with TRBD2. CDR3 size: 16 residues. CDR3 region: CTSSRSGGAYTGELFF. CDR3 in DNA: TGTACCAGCAGTCGCAGCGGGGGGGCTTACACCGGGGAGCTGTTTTTT.

This clonotype appeared many times. The rearrangement uses TRBV30 and TRBJ2-7; D not resolved. CDR3 length equals 11 residues. Trimming left V 0 bases short and J 4 bases short, with 4 bases between. Germline CDR1 is GTSNPN and CDR2 is SVGIG (reference sequence). DNA for the CDR3: TGTGCCTGGAGTGTACTATACGAGCAGTACTTC. This codes for CAWSVLYEQYF.

This clonotype occurred many times. This rearrangement joins TRBV28 to TRBJ2-7; D uncertain. The CDR3 contains 16 residues. The germline gives CDR1 MDHEN, CDR2 SYDVKM. V lost 5 bases and J 4 bases, leaving 21 bases between the germline ends. The CDR3 DNA sequence: TGTGCCAGCAGTCTACTCACTACAAATCTAATATACGAGCAGTACTTC. This encodes CASSLLTTNLIYEQYF.

The V and J genes are TRBV20-1 and TRBJ1-1, with a tentative D call TRBD1 (6 bases). From germline, CDR1 is DFQATT and CDR2 SNEGSKA (reference sequence). This CDR3 has 14 residues. The CDR3: CSGLGGRAPTEAFF. CDR3 nucleotide sequence: TGCAGCGGTCTCGGGGGCCGGGCCCCCACTGAAGCTTTCTTT.

Only a few counts were recorded for this clonotype. The J gene is TRBJ1-3, the V gene TRBV4-1; TRBD1 might be the D (5 bases). Germline CDR1 and CDR2: MGHRA and YSYEKL. Trimming stripped 2 bases from V and 0 bases from J, with 11 bases between. The CDR3 consists of 16 residues. For the CDR3, the DNA is TGCGCCAGCAGCCAATGGGACTTAAGCTCTGGAAACACCATATATTTT. The encoded protein is CASSQWDLSSGNTIYF.

The chain recombines TRBV5-4 with TRBJ1-4; TRBD1 agrees at 8 bases. V lost 4 bases, J lost 8 bases, and 10 bases stayed unmatched. The germline CDR1 and CDR2 sequences are SGHNT and YYREEE (reference sequence). This CDR3 has 15 amino acids. CDR3 region: CASSPRQGQGEKLFF. CDR3 DNA: TGTGCCAGCAGCCCCCGACAGGGGCAGGGGGAAAAACTGTTTTTT.

This clonotype was counted at least ten times. This chain connects TRBV5-1 to TRBJ1-6; no clear D. The germline CDR1 and CDR2 sequences are SGHRS and YFSETQ. Trimming removed 3 bases at V and 7 bases at J, with 14 bases between. This CDR3 has 15 amino acids. The CDR3 reads CASSSDGVRNSPLHF. CDR3 DNA: TGCGCCAGCAGCTCGGATGGGGTTCGCAATTCACCCCTCCACTTT.

This clonotype occurred a few times. This chain links TRBV10-3 with TRBJ2-1; 13 bases are shared with TRBD2. Germline V CDR1 and CDR2: ENHRY, SYGVKD. The CDR3 covers 16 residues. Trimming cost V 3 bases and J 3 bases; bases outside gene matches: 2. CDR3: CAISEGLAGDYNEQFF. CDR3 nucleotide sequence: TGTGCCATCAGTGAAGGACTAGCGGGAGACTACAATGAGCAGTTCTTC.